This section outlines one TCR beta chain sequence together with its context. This specimen comes from a study of cytomegalovirus exposure and HLA in healthy donors. The validation cohort, a group of 120 subjects, included the donors and was separate from the approximately 650-subject first cohort. This CDR3 contains 15 residues. Germline V CDR1 and CDR2: LNHDA, SQIVND (reference sequence). Trimming cost V 4 bases and J 4 bases; bases outside gene matches: 7. Measured with immunoSEQ multiplex PCR; TCRdb has only the in-frame clones, and not every one. Among about 120,000 clones listed, 70% to 90% were seen once.

V gene TRBV19 combines with J gene TRBJ2-7; 10 bases fit TRBD1. Sequencing input: PBMCs. The receptor was derived from a woman aged 25-40 years in good health and CMV-seronegative. CDR3 sequence reads: CASSKTGTGVYEQYF. DNA for the CDR3: TGTGCCAGTAGTAAAACCGGGACAGGGGTTTACGAGCAGTACTTC.